The sequence of this TCR beta chain was determined in a study of identical twins. Notes on the study in general: Compared with models, monozygotic twins showed more out-of-frame TCR alpha sharing. Excess low generation probability was seen in twin-shared out-of-frame alpha sequences. Conclusions were based on cross-sectional statistical analysis, without following the same donors.

Concerning this clonotype itself: The antigen is not known.

This CDR3 is built from 16 residues. V gave up 4 bases and J gave up 0 bases, with 12 bases separating them. Per the germline V gene, CDR1 is SGHDN and CDR2 is FVKESK. MiXCR, applied by TCRdb to the 5' RACE reads, yields one record per CDR3 protein. The profile covers 450,000 to 600,000 distinct CDR3 sequences, with around 22% appearing a single time and approximately 0.52% taken by the ten largest. The sample also formed part of further work on yellow fever vaccine responses in identical twins. That source adds: Twins showed a vaccine T cell response that reportedly seemed partly convergent, partly personalized.

This TCR derives from a woman aged 18 to 35 in good health. The chain combines TRBV14 with TRBJ2-2; unclear D gene. Material: CD4+ T cells sorted from blood. This CDR3 reads CASSPTKSANTGELFF. The CDR3 DNA reads TGTGCCAGCAGCCCAACGAAAAGCGCGAACACCGGGGAGCTGTTTTTT.